These 5 T cell receptor beta chains were sequenced from one sample in a study of response to subunit inactivated influenza vaccine. MiXCR was run by TCRdb on the RT-PCR reads, yielding one entry per CDR3 protein. The sample yields 400,000 to 650,000 distinct CDR3 sequences, less than 7.5% seen once. Sequencing was performed on PBMCs from blood, taken roughly 24 months after vaccination. The receptors shown here come from a man aged 50 to 69 who received an inactivated influenza vaccine.

This chain connects TRBV3-1 to TRBJ1-2, with 7 positions matching TRBD1. Trimming removed 5 bases from V and 4 bases from J; junction bases left unmatched: 4. Germline CDR1 is LGHDT and CDR2 is YNNKEL (reference sequence). The CDR3 runs 13 residues. CDR3: CASSDTGAYGYTF. DNA of the CDR3: TGTGCCAGCAGCGATACAGGGGCCTATGGCTACACCTTC.

The sample holds many counts of this clonotype. The junction departs from the called germline gene at one end, perhaps through a read error. V gene TRBV12-3 or TRBV12-4 combines with J gene TRBJ2-5; D call uncertain. CDR3 length: 13 residues. As DNA, the CDR3 is TGCGCCAGCAGCTTGTCGGGTCAAGAGACCCAGTACTTC. It yields the protein CASSLSGQETQYF.

To note about this clonotype: One end of the junction is discordant with germline, which a read error may explain. Here the CDR3 reads CASSSIGYEQDF. The CDR3 DNA is TGTGCCAGCAGCTCCATAGGTTACGAGCAGGACTTC. V usage is TRBV11-3 and J usage is TRBJ2-7; D uncertain. Germline CDR1 reads SGHNT; CDR2 reads YENEEA. The CDR3 covers 12 residues.

This clonotype was observed at least ten times. The chain combines TRBV7-8 with TRBJ1-5; unclear D gene. V lost 1 base, J lost 1 base, and 11 bases lay in between. Germline CDR1 reads SGHVS; CDR2 reads FQNEAQ. CDR3 length equals 16 residues. The DNA of the CDR3 is TGTGCCAGCAGCTTAGGGAGCCGGGGAAGCAATCAGCCCCAGCATTTT. This translates into CASSLGSRGSNQPQHF.

This clonotype has at least ten counts. V is TRBV20-1 and J is TRBJ2-3; 8 positions agree with TRBD2. Germline lookup yields CDR1 DFQATT and CDR2 SNEGSKA (reference sequence). The J segment lost 7 bases and the V segment lost 6 bases, leaving 9 bases of the junction unmatched. This CDR3 has 13 amino acids. The CDR3 DNA follows: TGCAGTGCCACGACGAGCGGGGGTAATACGCAGTATTTT. Protein sequence: CSATTSGGNTQYF.